This T cell receptor (beta chain) stems from a study of response to subunit inactivated influenza vaccine. This clonotype was counted only a few times. TCRdb independently ran MiXCR on the RT-PCR reads; one entry per CDR3 protein. The sample shows about 540,000 distinct CDR3 sequences, roughly a quarter of them seen only once. V was shortened by 3 bases and J by 0 bases, with 20 bases between the two germline ends. The CDR3 length is 17 residues. Germline CDR1 DFQATT, CDR2 SNEGSKA (reference sequence). This sample was shared with a second study, whose subject was T cells expressing NK-cell markers. From that second work: Libraries used 5'RACE template switching adding universal primer site and UMIs. It was sorted CD3+CD56+NKG2C+, CD3+CD56+NKG2C- and CD3+CD56-NKG2C+ T cells that supplied the TCR beta repertoires.

This chain uses TRBV20-1 with TRBJ2-5; D might be TRBD1 (7 bases). The sample in question was CD4+ T cells sorted from PBMCs, obtained 12 days after vaccination. This receptor was obtained from a man aged 45-65 years who received an inactivated influenza vaccine. CDR3 coding DNA: TGCAGTGCTAGGGAGGGGACAGCGCCTAAGTACCAAGAGACCCAGTACTTC. Amino acid sequence: CSAREGTAPKYQETQYF.